This TCR beta chain was sequenced for a study of a mutant IDH1 vaccine in newly diagnosed glioma. This clone was counted a single time. The antigen is not known. CDR1 is SGHNT and CDR2 is YYREEE in the germline V gene (reference sequence). After removal of 1 base from V and 6 bases from J, the junction contained 4 bases not matched to a gene. The length of the CDR3 is 14 residues. Time point defined: week 47, end of study. Doses consisted of 300 ug of mutant IDH1 20-mer peptide each, paired with topical imiquimod. Patients underwent eight vaccinations, which took place in weeks 1, 3, 5, 7, 11, 15, 19 and 23. The assay was immunoSEQ multiplex PCR, and TCRdb's table has in-frame clones only and misses some. The sample has about 67,000 clones; less than 90% are singletons.

The sample in question was PBMCs, obtained from a glioma patient whose treatment included an IDH1 peptide vaccine. The clonotype was recovered from a man between 25 and 39 years old with glioma. This chain connects TRBV5-4 to TRBJ1-5; 7 nucleotides agree with TRBD1. The CDR3 DNA follows: TGTGCCAGCAGCTTGAAGGGGGCAGGTCAGCCCCAGCATTTT. This gives the protein CASSLKGAGQPQHF.